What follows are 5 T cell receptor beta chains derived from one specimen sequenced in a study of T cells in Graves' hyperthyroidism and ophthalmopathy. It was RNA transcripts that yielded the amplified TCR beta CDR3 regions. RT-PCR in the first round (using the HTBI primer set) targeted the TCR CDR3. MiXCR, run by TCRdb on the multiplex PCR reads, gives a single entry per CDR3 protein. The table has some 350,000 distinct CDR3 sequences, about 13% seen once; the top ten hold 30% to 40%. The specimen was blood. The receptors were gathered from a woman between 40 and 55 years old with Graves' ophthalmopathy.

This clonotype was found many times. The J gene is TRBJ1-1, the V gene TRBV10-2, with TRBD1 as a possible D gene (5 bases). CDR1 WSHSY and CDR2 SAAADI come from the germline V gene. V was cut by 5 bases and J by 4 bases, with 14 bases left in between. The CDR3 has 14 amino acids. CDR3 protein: CASSNAGLGTEAFF. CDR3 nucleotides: TGCGCCAGCAGTAATGCGGGACTGGGCACTGAAGCTTTCTTT.

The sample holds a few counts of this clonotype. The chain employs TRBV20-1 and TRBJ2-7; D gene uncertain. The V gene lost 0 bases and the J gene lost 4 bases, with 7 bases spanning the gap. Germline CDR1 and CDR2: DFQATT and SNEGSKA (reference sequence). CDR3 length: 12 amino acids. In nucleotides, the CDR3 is TGCAGTGCTAGAGATCGTGAGTACGAGCAGTACTTC. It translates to CSARDREYEQYF.

CDR3: CASSRTSGTGDREQYF. The CDR3 DNA reads as TGTGCCAGCAGCCGTACTTCCGGGACAGGGGATCGCGAGCAGTACTTC. The V and J genes are TRBV2 and TRBJ2-7, with TRBD1 matching 10 bases. Trimming cost V 6 bases and J 6 bases; bases outside gene matches: 14. The CDR3 is 16 residues long. Germline lookup yields CDR1 SNHLY and CDR2 FYNNEI.

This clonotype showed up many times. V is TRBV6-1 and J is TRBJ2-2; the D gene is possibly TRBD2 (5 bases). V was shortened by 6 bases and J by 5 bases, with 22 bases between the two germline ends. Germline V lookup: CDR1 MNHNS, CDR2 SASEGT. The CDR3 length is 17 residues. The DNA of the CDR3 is TGTGCCAGCAGCCCCGGGGAAGTGGGAGCCCGGACCGGGGAGCTGTTTTTT. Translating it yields CASSPGEVGARTGELFF.

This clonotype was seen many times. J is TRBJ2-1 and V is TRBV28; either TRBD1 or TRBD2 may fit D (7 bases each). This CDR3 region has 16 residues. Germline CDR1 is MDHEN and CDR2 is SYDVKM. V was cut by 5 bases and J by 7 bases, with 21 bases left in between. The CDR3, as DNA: TGTGCCAGCAGTCCTACGCGGGGAGGGGGCTTAAATGAGCAGTTCTTC. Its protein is CASSPTRGGGLNEQFF. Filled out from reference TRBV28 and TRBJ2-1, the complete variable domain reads DVKVTQSSRYLVKRTGEKVFLECVQDMDHENMFWYRQDPGLGLRLIYFSYDVKMKEKGDIPEGYSVSREKKERFSLILESASTNQTSMYLCASSPTRGGGLNEQFFGPGTRLTVL.